What follows is one TCR beta chain and its context. This sample is drawn from a study of blood T cell repertoires in COVID-19. Study at large: The study drew acute and convalescent COVID-19 samples from the United States, Italy and Spain. Nucleic acid was either cDNA or gDNA, and it came from T cells, B-cell-depleted T cells, or PBMCs.

Per the original methods: Counts of nucleated cells, estimated from reference gene primer amplification, were obtained. Assay: immunoSEQ multiplex PCR; the TCRdb copy retains only in-frame clones and omits some. The V and J calls and clone size are taken from that table; D and trimming were inferred from the DNA. This table has about 64,000 clones, approximately 91% appearing once. Between the trimmed V and J ends, which lost 2 bases and 0 bases, there was a span of 8 bases. Germline CDR1 reads MNHEY; CDR2 reads SVGAGI. CDR3 length: 15 residues. This sequence originates from a human donor in a cohort sampled during active COVID-19. The sample was peripheral blood. V usage is TRBV6-5 and J usage is TRBJ1-3; D not resolved. Here the CDR3 reads CASSYSSGSGNTIYF. The CDR3 bases are TGTGCCAGCAGTTACAGTTCCGGCTCTGGAAACACCATATATTTT.